This TCR beta chain was sequenced during a study of T cell repertoires in cytomegalovirus infection. Per germline, CDR1 MNHNS and CDR2 SASEGT. There are 15 residues in the CDR3. V shed 7 bases and J shed 1 base, with 13 bases lying between them. TCRdb reanalysed the reads using MiXCR and keeps one entry per CDR3 protein. The table includes some 300,000 distinct CDR3 sequences, 12% to 15% detected once. This clonotype was sampled from a human donor in good health (CMV status not recorded). Some clones in this sample may be carry-over from other donors' samples. Sequencing used PBMCs. The chain has TRBV6-1 and TRBJ2-2; possibly TRBD1 for D (5 bases). The CDR3 nucleotides are TGTGCCAGCACGTTGAAGGGGATGAACACCGGGGAGCTGTTTTTT. This sequence encodes CASTLKGMNTGELFF.